The TCR beta chain under discussion was sequenced for a study of CD4+ T cells in melanoma. Profiling relied on immunoSEQ multiplex PCR, and the TCRdb table lists in-frame clones only, not all of them. The table lists roughly 4,400 clones, over 65% of them singletons. The CDR3 is made up of 16 amino acids. Unmatched junction bases numbered 16, after V lost 2 bases and J lost 6 bases. Germline V CDR1 and CDR2: GTSNPN, SVGIG (reference sequence). The sample consisted of cells from a culture (not recorded whether cultured in vitro). The J gene is TRBJ2-7, the V gene TRBV30; 7 positions agree with TRBD2. This TCR derives from a human donor with melanoma. CDR3 sequence reads: CAWSKRGEMNRGEQYF. For the CDR3, the DNA is TGTGCCTGGAGTAAACGGGGGGAGATGAATCGTGGCGAGCAGTACTTC.